These T cell receptor beta chains were read from a single sample in a study of shared clonotypes between healthy human individuals. Clones were sequenced by immunoSEQ multiplex PCR, and TCRdb holds only the in-frame ones, with some missing. The table lists roughly 2.2 million clones, over 90% of them singletons. The source material was naive CD4+ T cells from PBMCs. These receptors were collected from a man aged 18 to 29 in good health. Some clones in this sample may be carry-over from other donors' samples. The conserved cysteine and the conserved F or W are not part of the CDR3 here. Some rows mark clone size as missing; the rest say once, few, many or name a class of expanded clone.

clone_size j_call v_call cdr3_aa
. TRBJ2-1 TRBV25-1 ATRAGAGNEQF
. TRBJ1-5 TRBV6-6 ASVAQGSNQPQH
. TRBJ1-1 TRBV6-5 ASRRNRGQGTEAF
. TRBJ2-1 TRBV5-1 ASTGLAGNNEQF
. TRBJ1-1 TRBV21-1 ASSTKCRGRIEAF
. TRBJ1-1 TRBV27 ASSFRPANQGNTEAF
. TRBJ1-2 TRBV9 ASSVGTSPNYGYT
once TRBJ2-1 TRBV18 ASSPGTGVSYNEQF
once TRBJ2-7 TRBV7-2 ASSLSTSGPYEQY
. TRBJ2-3 TRBV18 ASSPAAGVRTDTQY
. TRBJ1-5 TRBV19 ASSIAGSSNQPQH
. TRBJ2-3 TRBV19 ASSPVVMDTQY
. TRBJ1-2 TRBV5-1 ASSLSAWGGYGYT
. TRBJ1-2 TRBV6-5 ASSYPQGVHGYT
. TRBJ2-3 TRBV7-3 ASSFGGSTDTQY
. TRBJ2-1 TRBV9 ASSVEPPGDNEQF
. TRBJ2-5 TRBV5-5 ASSAEVVWETQY
. TRBJ1-2 TRBV6-5 ASRAGGPYGYT
. TRBJ1-2 TRBV4-1 ASSQPRGGGPIRYGYT
once TRBJ2-1 TRBV4-3 ASSQDPGATYNEQF
. TRBJ2-1 TRBV11-2 ASSPRPSGDNEQF
. TRBJ1-3 TRBV5-1 ASSYGSDSGNTIY
. TRBJ2-1 TRBV4-2 ASSQDGGREQF
. TRBJ2-3 TRBV29-1 SSTSASTDTQY
. TRBJ2-1 TRBV13 ASSLPLGRYNEQF
once TRBJ1-3 TRBV7-9 ASSLVPGSRNTIY
. TRBJ2-7 TRBV9 ASSVGLAGVDEQY
. TRBJ2-2 TRBV7-3 ASRIDRGELF
. TRBJ2-6 TRBV7-3 ASSLSGAPMGGANVLT
. TRBJ2-2 TRBV6-1 ASKEVAENTGELF
. TRBJ1-5 TRBV6-1 ASSEFRGRNQPQH
. TRBJ2-7 TRBV2 ASHLGAGSYEQY
. TRBJ2-1 TRBV6-5 ASSSPGLATDEQF